This TCR beta chain was sequenced during a study of CD8+CD57+ T cells in acquired aplastic anemia. Study-wide background: When averaged, DNA from sorted CD4+ and CD8+ cells came to 3 to 4 ug. There were roughly 9.8 million reads, on average, for CD4+ cells from healthy donors. Overall study results and limits: Between the patient and control groups, CD8+ Simpson's diversity did not differ significantly.

This clonotype was picked up a small number of times. No antigen is known for it. Per the germline V gene, CDR1 is LNHDA and CDR2 is SQIVND (reference sequence). This CDR3 is 15 amino acids long. Trimming removed 6 bases at V and 12 bases at J, with 24 bases between. Using genomic DNA as the template, TCR beta VDJ and CDR3 profiling was carried out. TCRdb itself ran the reads through MiXCR, one entry per CDR3 protein. The table has about 220,000 distinct CDR3 sequences, 34% seen once. This chain joins TRBV19 and TRBJ1-5; TRBD1 is a possible D gene (5 bases). Sequenced sample: sorted CD4+, CD8+, or CD8+CD57+ T cells (not recorded which) from PBMCs. The TCR comes from a human donor in good health, serving as a control. This CDR3 is CASRDDRQGNLIQHF. CDR3 nucleotides: TGTGCCAGTAGAGACGATCGGCAGGGAAACCTGATCCAGCATTTT.